Below, 24 T cell receptor beta chains from the same sample are listed, as sequenced in a study of T cells in localized non-small cell lung cancer. Profiled with immunoSEQ multiplex PCR; TCRdb holds only in-frame clones, not every one. The sample includes tens of thousands of clones, 84% seen only once; the top ten take 1.3%. The source material was peripheral blood, sampled before any cancer treatment. The source of these receptors is a female donor aged 60 or older with stage I lung adenocarcinoma.

The chain joins TRBV18 to TRBJ1-3; D is unresolved. From germline, CDR1 is KGHSH and CDR2 LQKENI. The length of the CDR3 is 13 residues. V shed 4 bases and J shed 2 bases, with 6 bases lying between them. The CDR3 coding sequence is TGTGCCAGCTCACGGGAGACTGGAAACACCATATATTTT. Translated, it gives CASSRETGNTIYF.

CDR3 protein: CASSPSGRGTYEQYF. In nucleotides, the CDR3 is TGTGCCAGCAGTCCGTCCGGGCGAGGGACCTACGAGCAGTACTTC. This chain links TRBV28 with TRBJ2-7, with D possibly TRBD2 on 5 matching bases. Germline V CDR1 and CDR2: MDHEN, SYDVKM. The CDR3 is made up of 15 amino acids. The V gene lost 5 bases and the J gene lost 2 bases, with 16 bases spanning the gap.

The chain is built from TRBV6-7 and TRBJ1-3; no definite D call. TRBV6-7 is designated an ORF whose function remains uncertain. Trimming took 5 bases from V and 0 from J, leaving 23 bases between them. The CDR3 loop spans 19 amino acids. The CDR3 spells CASSTKKSCKRFSGNTIYF. CDR3 nucleotide sequence: TGTGCCAGCAGTACCAAAAAATCTTGTAAACGGTTCTCTGGAAACACCATATATTTT.

The V and J genes are TRBV19 and TRBJ2-7, with 7 bases fitting TRBD1. J was trimmed by 3 bases and V by 4 bases; bases with no gene match: 3. CDR3 length: 13 residues. The V gene's germline CDR1 is LNHDA and CDR2 SQIVND (reference sequence). The CDR3 nucleotides read TGTGCCAGTAGTACGACAGGGAACTACGAGCAGTACTTC. Amino acid sequence: CASSTTGNYEQYF.

V usage is TRBV14 and J usage is TRBJ2-6; the match to TRBD1 covers 10 bases. The CDR3 extends over 16 amino acids. The ends lost 1 base at V and 8 bases at J; junction bases unmatched: 5. Looked up from germline, CDR1 is SGHDN and CDR2 is FVKESK. The CDR3 region is CASSQVPGQGSNVLTF. DNA of the CDR3: TGTGCCAGCAGCCAAGTTCCGGGACAGGGGTCCAACGTCCTGACTTTC.

V usage is TRBV5-1 and J usage is TRBJ2-5, with D perhaps being TRBD1 or TRBD2 (6 bases each). The CDR3 loop spans 12 amino acids. CDR1 is SGHRS, CDR2 YFSETQ, per germline. Trimming removed 7 bases at V and 5 bases at J, with 12 bases between. The CDR3: CASDGGEETQYF. In DNA form, the CDR3 reads TGCGCCAGCGACGGGGGCGAGGAGACCCAGTACTTC.

The chain joins TRBV13 to TRBJ2-5, with 7 bases that match TRBD1. TRBJ2-7 explains the end of the DNA better; the J call may be wrong. CDR1 and CDR2 from the germline V gene are PRHDT and FYEKMQ (reference sequence). This CDR3 is 14 amino acids long. CDR3 protein: CASSLGQRLGEQYF. CDR3 nucleotide sequence: TGTGCCAGCAGCTTGGGACAGAGGCTGGGCGAGCAGTACTTC.

The chain carries TRBV23-1 and TRBJ1-2; D unclear. TRBV23-1 is annotated as an ORF whose role is uncertain. The CDR3 runs to 12 residues. The germline V and J ends were trimmed by 3 bases and 7 bases, with 9 bases remaining between them. The CDR3: CASSQSASGYTF. The CDR3 DNA reads as TGCGCCAGCAGTCAGTCAGCATCTGGCTACACCTTC.

CDR3 residues: CASSSNGYTF. DNA of the CDR3: TGTGCCAGCAGTTCAAATGGCTACACCTTC. The V gene is TRBV2, the J gene TRBJ1-2; D not resolved. This CDR3 region has 10 residues. CDR1 SNHLY and CDR2 FYNNEI come from the germline V gene. The V and J ends lost 5 bases and 6 bases respectively, with 4 bases between them.

V gene TRBV27 combines with J gene TRBJ2-7; D not certain. V was clipped by 5 bases and J by 4 bases, with 12 bases between them. CDR3 length equals 13 residues. In germline, CDR1 is MNHEY, CDR2 SMNVEV (reference sequence). The CDR3 DNA sequence: TGTGCCAGCAGTGCCTCCCCTTTTTACGAGCAGTACTTC. Translation: CASSASPFYEQYF.

This chain connects TRBV27 to TRBJ1-5; D remains ambiguous. This CDR3 comprises 13 residues. The V gene lost 5 bases and the J gene lost 7 bases, with 12 bases spanning the gap. The germline V gene encodes CDR1 MNHEY and CDR2 SMNVEV (reference sequence). The CDR3 nucleotides are TGTGCCAGCAGTATACAGAGTTACCAGCCCCAGCATTTT. Amino acids: CASSIQSYQPQHF.

The CDR3 loop is CASSQVTLAGELFF. The CDR3 nucleotides are TGCGCCAGCAGCCAAGTAACGTTGGCCGGGGAGCTGTTTTTT. J is TRBJ2-2 and V is TRBV4-1; D is unresolved. V was clipped by 1 base and J by 6 bases, with 9 bases between them. Germline V gene lookup returns CDR1 MGHRA and CDR2 YSYEKL. CDR3 length: 14 amino acids.

This clone is a singleton in its sample. This rearrangement joins TRBV7-9 to TRBJ2-7; 8 positions match TRBD1. J lost 3 bases, V lost 5 bases, and 9 bases had no gene match. CDR1 and CDR2 (germline): SEHNR, FQNEAQ (reference sequence). The CDR3 consists of 15 residues. The CDR3 loop reads CASSIGQGIFYEQYF. CDR3 coding DNA: TGTGCCAGCAGCATTGGACAGGGAATCTTCTACGAGCAGTACTTC.

The rearrangement links TRBV6-1 to TRBJ2-5, with D maybe TRBD2 (7 bases). V was trimmed by 6 bases and J by 5 bases, leaving 19 bases between them. The CDR3 length is 15 residues. Germline CDR1 is MNHNS and CDR2 is SASEGT. CDR3 loop: CASSRPRGGGETQYF. DNA for the CDR3: TGTGCCAGCAGCCGGCCTCGCGGGGGCGGGGAGACCCAGTACTTC.

V is TRBV9 and J is TRBJ1-1, with 7 bases lining up with TRBD1. The CDR3 spans 14 residues. V lost 0 bases, J lost 5 bases, and 4 bases stayed unmatched. The V gene's germline CDR1 is SGDLS and CDR2 YYNGEE. The CDR3 DNA reads as TGTGCCAGCAGCGTAGGAGGGGGCCAGACTGAAGCTTTCTTT. Translating gives CASSVGGGQTEAFF.

The rearrangement uses TRBV5-6 and TRBJ2-3; D unresolved. With 0 bases removed from V and 0 bases from J, the gap between germline ends came to 8 bases. Germline loops: CDR1 SGHDT, CDR2 YYEEEE. The CDR3 length is 15 residues. CDR3 amino acids: CASSLGSYSTDTQYF. CDR3 in DNA: TGTGCCAGCAGCTTGGGATCATATAGCACAGATACGCAGTATTTT.

V usage is TRBV5-1 and J usage is TRBJ2-2; TRBD1 agrees at 7 bases. The CDR3 runs to 15 residues. The trim removed 4 bases at V and 6 bases at J, leaving 9 bases unmatched. The germline V gene has CDR1 SGHRS and CDR2 YFSETQ. CDR3 loop: CASSLNRGRSGELFF. The CDR3 DNA is TGCGCCAGCAGCCTTAACAGGGGACGATCCGGGGAGCTGTTTTTT. The whole variable domain, filled in from reference TRBV5-1 and TRBJ2-2, reads KAGVTQTPRYLIKTRGQQVTLSCSPISGHRSVSWYQQTPGQGLQFLFEYFSETQRNKGNFPGRFSGRQFSNSRSEMNVSTLELGDSALYLCASSLNRGRSGELFFGEGSRLTVL.

This chain links TRBV19 with TRBJ1-2; a possible D gene is TRBD1 (6 bases). CDR3 length: 13 amino acids. Germline V lookup: CDR1 LNHDA, CDR2 SQIVND (reference sequence). V was clipped by 2 bases and J by 8 bases, with 12 bases between them. In DNA form, the CDR3 reads TGTGCCAGTAGTATAACAGGGTCCGGCGGCTACACCTTC. Translating gives CASSITGSGGYTF.

V and J are TRBV2 and TRBJ2-3; D unclear. The CDR3 is made up of 13 amino acids. Germline CDR1 is SNHLY and CDR2 is FYNNEI. Trimming left V 6 bases short and J 2 bases short, with 9 bases between. The CDR3 nucleotides are TGTGCCAGCAGGTACAGACCCACAGATACGCAGTATTTT. The encoded protein is CASRYRPTDTQYF.

On this clone itself: The sample holds other DNA sequences that translate to the same CDR3. The gene calls are TRBV15 and TRBJ2-7, with 9 bases that match TRBD1. There are 14 residues in the CDR3. Unmatched junction bases numbered 0, after V lost 0 bases and J lost 3 bases. CDR1 is LNHNV, CDR2 YYDKDF, per germline (reference sequence). CDR3 nucleotides: TGTGCCACCAGCAGAGAGGGACAGGGCTACGAGCAGTACTTC. Its translation is CATSREGQGYEQYF.

The gene calls are TRBV7-9 and TRBJ2-3, with 10 bases matching TRBD2. The CDR3 contains 14 residues. V dropped 5 bases and J dropped 6; count of bases not matched to a gene: 5. The germline V gene has CDR1 SEHNR and CDR2 FQNEAQ (reference sequence). The CDR3 DNA is TGTGCCAGCAGCCTCCAAGCGGGGGGGGATACGCAGTATTTT. This encodes CASSLQAGGDTQYF.

Sample share makes this clone medium-sized. V is TRBV28 and J is TRBJ2-7; D uncertain. V lost 8 bases and J 3 bases, leaving 8 bases between the germline ends. The CDR3 contains 11 residues. The germline CDR1 and CDR2 sequences are MDHEN and SYDVKM. CDR3 sequence: CASGYNYEQYF. CDR3 DNA: TGTGCCAGCGGATATAACTACGAGCAGTACTTC.

This chain connects TRBV5-1 to TRBJ2-5, with no clear D. The CDR3 loop spans 14 amino acids. Germline V gives CDR1 SGHRS, CDR2 YFSETQ. Trimming removed 0 bases from V and 1 base from J, with 7 bases in between. The CDR3 spells CASSLVRSQETQYF. For the CDR3, the DNA is TGCGCCAGCAGCTTGGTACGTAGCCAAGAGACCCAGTACTTC. The full variable domain, rest sourced from reference TRBV5-1 and TRBJ2-5, is KAGVTQTPRYLIKTRGQQVTLSCSPISGHRSVSWYQQTPGQGLQFLFEYFSETQRNKGNFPGRFSGRQFSNSRSEMNVSTLELGDSALYLCASSLVRSQETQYFGPGTRLLVL.

The chain has TRBV9 and TRBJ2-3; D ambiguous. V lost 0 bases and J lost 1, with 3 bases in between. Germline V gene sequence: CDR1 SGDLS, CDR2 YYNGEE. The CDR3 has 13 amino acids. DNA for the CDR3: TGTGCCAGCAGCGTAGGGGGCACAGATACGCAGTATTTT. Translating it yields CASSVGGTDTQYF.